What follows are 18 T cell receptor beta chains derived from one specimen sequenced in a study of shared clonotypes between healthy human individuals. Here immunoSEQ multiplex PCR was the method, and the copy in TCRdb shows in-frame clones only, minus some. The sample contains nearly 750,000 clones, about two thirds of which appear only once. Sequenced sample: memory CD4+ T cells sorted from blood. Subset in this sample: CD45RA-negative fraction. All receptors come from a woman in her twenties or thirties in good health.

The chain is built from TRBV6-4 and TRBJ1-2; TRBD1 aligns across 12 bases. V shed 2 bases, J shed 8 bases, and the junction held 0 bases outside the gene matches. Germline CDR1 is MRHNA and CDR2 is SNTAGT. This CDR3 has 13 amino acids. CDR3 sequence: CASSDGTGGGYTF. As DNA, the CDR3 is TGTGCCAGCAGTGACGGGACAGGGGGCGGCTACACCTTC.

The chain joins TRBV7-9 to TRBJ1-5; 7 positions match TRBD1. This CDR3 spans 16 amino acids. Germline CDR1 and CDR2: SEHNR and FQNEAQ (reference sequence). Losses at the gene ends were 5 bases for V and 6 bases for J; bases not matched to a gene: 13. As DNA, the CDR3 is TGTGCCAGCAGCCGATCAGGGGCAGGGGGTCGTCAGCCCCAGCATTTT. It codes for CASSRSGAGGRQPQHF.

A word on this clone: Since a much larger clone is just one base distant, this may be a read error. The CDR3 nucleotides are TGCGCCAGCAGAGGGCAAGAGACCCAGTACTTC. It encodes CASRGQETQYF. The chain employs TRBV5-1 and TRBJ2-5; no firm D call. The germline gives CDR1 SGHRS, CDR2 YFSETQ. V was cut by 5 bases and J by 2 bases, with 4 bases left in between. The CDR3 runs 11 residues. The variable domain in full, with the rest retrieved from reference TRBV5-1 and TRBJ2-5, is KAGVTQTPRYLIKTRGQQVTLSCSPISGHRSVSWYQQTPGQGLQFLFEYFSETQRNKGNFPGRFSGRQFSNSRSEMNVSTLELGDSALYLCASRGQETQYFGPGTRLLVL.

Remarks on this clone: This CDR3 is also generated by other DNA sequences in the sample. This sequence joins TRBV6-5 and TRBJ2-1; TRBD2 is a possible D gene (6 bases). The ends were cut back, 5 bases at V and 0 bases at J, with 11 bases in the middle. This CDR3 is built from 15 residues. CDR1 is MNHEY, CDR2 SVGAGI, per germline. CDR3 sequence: CASSPAGSSYNEQFF. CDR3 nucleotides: TGTGCCAGCAGTCCCGCCGGGAGCTCCTACAATGAGCAGTTCTTC.

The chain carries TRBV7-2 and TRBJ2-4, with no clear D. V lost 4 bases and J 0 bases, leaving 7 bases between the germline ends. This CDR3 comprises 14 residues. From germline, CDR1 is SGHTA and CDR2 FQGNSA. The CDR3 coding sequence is TGTGCCAGCAGCTCCGATTTAGCCAAAAACATTCAGTACTTC. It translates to CASSSDLAKNIQYF.

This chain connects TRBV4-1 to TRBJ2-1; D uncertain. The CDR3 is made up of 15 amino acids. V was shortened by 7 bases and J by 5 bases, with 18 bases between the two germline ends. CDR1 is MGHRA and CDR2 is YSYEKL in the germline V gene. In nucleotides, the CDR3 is TGCGCCAGCACTGATCCCGGGCTAGAAAACAATGAGCAGTTCTTC. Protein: CASTDPGLENNEQFF.

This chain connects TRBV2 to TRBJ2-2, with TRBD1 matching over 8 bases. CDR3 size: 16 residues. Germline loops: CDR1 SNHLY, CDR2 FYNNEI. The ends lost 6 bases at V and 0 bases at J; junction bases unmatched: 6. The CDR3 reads CASSYDRGPNTGELFF. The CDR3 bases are TGTGCCAGCAGCTATGACAGGGGCCCGAACACCGGGGAGCTGTTTTTT.

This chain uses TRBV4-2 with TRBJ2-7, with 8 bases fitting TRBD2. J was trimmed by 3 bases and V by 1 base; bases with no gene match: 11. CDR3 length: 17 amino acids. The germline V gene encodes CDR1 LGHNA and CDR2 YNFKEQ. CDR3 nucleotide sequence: TGTGCCAGCAGCCAAGGGGGAAAGCGGGAGAGTGGCTACGAGCAGTACTTC. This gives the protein CASSQGGKRESGYEQYF.

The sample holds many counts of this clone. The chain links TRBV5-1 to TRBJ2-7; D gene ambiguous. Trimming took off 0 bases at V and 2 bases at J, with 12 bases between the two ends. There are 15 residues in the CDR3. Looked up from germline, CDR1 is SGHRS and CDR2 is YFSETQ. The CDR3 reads CASSLARDPAYEQYF. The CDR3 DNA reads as TGCGCCAGCAGCTTGGCCAGAGACCCTGCCTACGAGCAGTACTTC.

CDR3 protein: CASSGGDPYRGGTQYF. In nucleotides, the CDR3 is TGTGCCAGCAGCGGGGGGGATCCCTACCGGGGAGGTACGCAGTATTTT. The chain couples TRBV5-4 to TRBJ2-3; 7 bases align to TRBD2. CDR3 length: 16 residues. Germline V CDR1 and CDR2: SGHNT, YYREEE (reference sequence). Unmatched junction bases numbered 16, after V lost 4 bases and J lost 8 bases.

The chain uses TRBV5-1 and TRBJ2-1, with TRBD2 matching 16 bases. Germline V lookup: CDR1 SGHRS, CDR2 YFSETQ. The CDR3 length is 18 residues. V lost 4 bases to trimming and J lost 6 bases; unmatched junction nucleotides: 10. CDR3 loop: CASSKGLAGGSIGNEQFF. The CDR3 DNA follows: TGCGCCAGCAGCAAGGGACTAGCGGGAGGGTCGATTGGCAATGAGCAGTTCTTC.

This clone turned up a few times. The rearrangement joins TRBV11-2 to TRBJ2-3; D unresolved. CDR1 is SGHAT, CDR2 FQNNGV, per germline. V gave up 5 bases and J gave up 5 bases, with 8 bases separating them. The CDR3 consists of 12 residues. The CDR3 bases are TGTGCCAGCAGCCCTATAGGAGATACGCAGTATTTT. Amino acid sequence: CASSPIGDTQYF.

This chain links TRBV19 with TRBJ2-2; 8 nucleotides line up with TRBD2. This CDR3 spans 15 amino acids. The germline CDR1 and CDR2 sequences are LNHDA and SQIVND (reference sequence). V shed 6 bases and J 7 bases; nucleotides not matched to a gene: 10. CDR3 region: CASRSQREWRGELFF. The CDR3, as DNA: TGTGCCAGTAGATCTCAGCGGGAGTGGCGCGGGGAGCTGTTTTTT.

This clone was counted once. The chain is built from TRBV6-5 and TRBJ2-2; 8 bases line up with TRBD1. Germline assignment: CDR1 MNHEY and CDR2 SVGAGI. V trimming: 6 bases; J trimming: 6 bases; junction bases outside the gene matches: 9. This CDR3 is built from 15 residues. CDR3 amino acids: CASSAGGRTAGELFF. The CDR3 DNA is TGTGCCAGCAGCGCAGGGGGCCGAACGGCCGGGGAGCTGTTTTTT.

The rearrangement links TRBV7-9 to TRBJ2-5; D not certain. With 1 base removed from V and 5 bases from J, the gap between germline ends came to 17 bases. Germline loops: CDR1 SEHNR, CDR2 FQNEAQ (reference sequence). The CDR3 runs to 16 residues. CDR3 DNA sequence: TGTGCCAGCAGCTTAGGGGAACAGCCCCCTGCTGAGACCCAGTACTTC. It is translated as CASSLGEQPPAETQYF.

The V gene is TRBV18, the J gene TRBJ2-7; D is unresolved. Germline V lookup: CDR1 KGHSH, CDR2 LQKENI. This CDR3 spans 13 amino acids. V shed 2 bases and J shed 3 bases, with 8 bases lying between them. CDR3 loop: CASSPRPDYEQYF. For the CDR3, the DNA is TGTGCCAGCTCACCAAGGCCCGACTACGAGCAGTACTTC.

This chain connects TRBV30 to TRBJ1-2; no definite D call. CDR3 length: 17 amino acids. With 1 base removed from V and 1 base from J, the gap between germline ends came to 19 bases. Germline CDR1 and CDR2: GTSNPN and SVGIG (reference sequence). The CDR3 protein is CAWSARPGPNLNYGYTF. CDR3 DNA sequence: TGTGCCTGGAGTGCGCGGCCAGGCCCAAACCTTAACTATGGCTACACCTTC.

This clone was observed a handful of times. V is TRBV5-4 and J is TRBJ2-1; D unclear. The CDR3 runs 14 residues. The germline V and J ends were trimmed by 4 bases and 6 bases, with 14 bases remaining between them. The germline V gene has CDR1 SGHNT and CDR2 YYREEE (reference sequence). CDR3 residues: CASSRGPPGNEQFF. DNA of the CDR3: TGTGCCAGCAGCCGAGGACCCCCGGGCAATGAGCAGTTCTTC. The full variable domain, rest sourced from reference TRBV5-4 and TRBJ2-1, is ETGVTQSPTHLIKTRGQQVTLRCSSQSGHNTVSWYQQALGQGPQFIFQYYREEENGRGNFPPRFSGLQFPNYSSELNVNALELDDSALYLCASSRGPPGNEQFFGPGTRLTVL.